The present T cell receptor (beta chain) was sequenced within a study of shared clonotypes between healthy human individuals. Measured with immunoSEQ multiplex PCR; TCRdb has only the in-frame clones, and not every one. Among millions of clones listed, approximately 95% were seen once. Germline CDR1 reads SNHLY; CDR2 reads FYNNEI. CDR3 length: 15 residues. The V and J ends lost 1 base and 0 bases respectively, with 9 bases between them. This clone showed up just a few times. The origin of this receptor is a man aged 18 to 29 in good health. Some clones in this sample may be carry-over from other donors' samples. The chain uses TRBV2 and TRBJ1-1, with D maybe TRBD1 (5 bases). The specimen was naive CD4+ T cells from PBMCs. The subset: CD45RA+ positively selected. The CDR3 sequence: CASSEGVRVNTEAFF. Written as DNA, the CDR3 is TGTGCCAGCAGTGAAGGTGTCAGGGTGAACACTGAAGCTTTCTTT.